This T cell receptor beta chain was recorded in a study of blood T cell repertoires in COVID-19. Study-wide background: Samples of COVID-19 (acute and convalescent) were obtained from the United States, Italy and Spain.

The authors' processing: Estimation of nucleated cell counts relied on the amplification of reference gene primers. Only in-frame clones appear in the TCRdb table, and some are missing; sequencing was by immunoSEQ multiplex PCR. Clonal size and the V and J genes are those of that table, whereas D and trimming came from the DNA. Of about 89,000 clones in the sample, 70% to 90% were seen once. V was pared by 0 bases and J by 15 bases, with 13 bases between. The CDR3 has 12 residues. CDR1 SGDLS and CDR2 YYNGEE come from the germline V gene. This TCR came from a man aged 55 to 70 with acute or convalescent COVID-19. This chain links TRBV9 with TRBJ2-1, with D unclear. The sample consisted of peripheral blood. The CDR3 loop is CASSVDLNQRFF. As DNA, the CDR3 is TGTGCCAGCAGCGTAGACCTCAATCAGCGGTTCTTC.